Presented here are 9 T cell receptor beta chains from one specimen sequenced in a study of human T cells and chemical hapten exposure. Using its own MiXCR run on the RACE reads, TCRdb lists one record per CDR3 protein. The table shows 80,000 to 100,000 distinct CDR3 sequences, with approximately 9.9% occurring only once. The sample's time point: pre-sensitization, week 0. Documented treatment: therapeutic diphenylcyclopropenone sensitization with weekly scalp DPC. The material was whole blood, obtained in connection with sensitization to the hapten diphenylcyclopropenone (DPC). The source is a woman aged 40 to 50 with alopecia areata. Some clones in this sample may be carry-over from other donors' samples.

This rearrangement joins TRBV5-1 to TRBJ1-3; no clear D gene. The length of the CDR3 is 15 residues. Trimming took off 2 bases at V and 0 bases at J, with 9 bases between the two ends. Germline CDR1 reads SGHRS; CDR2 reads YFSETQ. The CDR3 reads CASSFEGFSGNTIYF. The CDR3 DNA reads TGCGCCAGCAGCTTCGAGGGTTTCTCTGGAAACACCATATATTTT.

This clonotype was picked up one time. V usage is TRBV29-1 and J usage is TRBJ2-7, with D possibly matching TRBD1 (6 bases). CDR1 is SQVTM and CDR2 is ANQGSEA in the germline V gene. CDR3 length: 16 residues. V gave up 3 bases and J gave up 5 bases, with 23 bases separating them. CDR3 loop: CSVDFRGPTGSHEQYF. CDR3 coding DNA: TGCAGCGTTGATTTTAGGGGACCAACAGGGAGCCACGAGCAGTACTTC.

This clonotype occurred many times. The chain joins TRBV19 to TRBJ2-5; tentatively, D is TRBD1 or TRBD2 (6 bases each). Trimming cost V 7 bases and J 5 bases, with 20 bases left between them. Germline V CDR1 and CDR2: LNHDA, SQIVND (reference sequence). There are 15 residues in the CDR3. The CDR3 protein is CASTKGRGGKETQYF. The DNA for the CDR3 is TGTGCCAGTACCAAGGGACGAGGGGGGAAGGAGACCCAGTACTTC.

The table lists this clonotype with many counts. In DNA form, the CDR3 reads TGCGCCAGCAGCCCGGATATGAACACTGAAGCTTTCTTT. Amino acid sequence: CASSPDMNTEAFF. V usage is TRBV5-1 and J usage is TRBJ1-1; D unclear. Germline CDR1 reads SGHRS; CDR2 reads YFSETQ. Trimming cost V 4 bases and J 0 bases, with 7 bases left between them. This CDR3 is built from 13 residues.

This clonotype was observed many times. V usage is TRBV4-3 and J usage is TRBJ2-3; TRBD1 matches at 7 bases. V trimming: 4 bases; J trimming: 4 bases; junction bases outside the gene matches: 8. CDR3 length: 15 residues. The germline V gene has CDR1 LGHNA and CDR2 YSLEER. CDR3 sequence: CASSPSTGRADTQYF. In DNA, the CDR3 is TGCGCCAGCAGCCCATCGACAGGGCGCGCAGATACGCAGTATTTT.

This clonotype was counted ten times or more. The V and J genes are TRBV5-1 and TRBJ2-2; TRBD1 agrees at 7 bases. With 5 bases clipped from V and 2 bases from J, the junction kept 12 bases outside the gene matches. Germline CDR1 SGHRS, CDR2 YFSETQ. The CDR3 sequence is 17 residues long. The CDR3 loop reads CASSPSRDSFNTGELFF. DNA for the CDR3: TGCGCCAGCAGTCCAAGCCGGGACAGCTTTAACACCGGGGAGCTGTTTTTT.

This chain links TRBV7-2 with TRBJ1-1; 8 bases are a match to TRBD1. The CDR3 is made up of 12 amino acids. Germline V gene data show CDR1 as SGHTA and CDR2 as FQGNSA. With V trimmed by 7 bases and J by 6 bases, 4 bases remained unmatched. The CDR3 DNA follows: TGTGCCAGCACCGACAGGGGCGCTGAAGCTTTCTTT. Translating gives CASTDRGAEAFF.

Comment on this clonotype: An end of the junction differs from the germline gene, which may be a read error. The V gene is TRBV7-9, the J gene TRBJ2-1, with TRBD1 matching over 7 bases. CDR1 SEHNR and CDR2 FQNEAQ come from the germline V gene (reference sequence). CDR3 length: 15 residues. DNA for the CDR3: TGTGCCAGCAGCCCATGGGACAGCTCCTACAAAGAGCAGTTCTTC. Protein: CASSPWDSSYKEQFF.

Comment on this clonotype: A much larger clone is a single base away; this may be a read error. The chain has TRBV12-3 or TRBV12-4 and TRBJ2-2; D might be TRBD2 (5 bases). The CDR3 totals 15 residues. Trimming removed 6 bases from V and 6 bases from J, with 17 bases in between. The CDR3 spells CASSRHHMRAGELFF. Here the CDR3 DNA reads TGTGCCAGCAGCCGACACCACATGCGGGCCGGGGAGCTGTTTTTT.